These 12 T cell receptor beta chains originate from one sample sequenced in a study of blood T cell repertoires in COVID-19. The table came from immunoSEQ multiplex PCR; TCRdb's copy has only in-frame clones and leaves some out. The sample carries roughly 300,000 clones, approximately 88% recorded once. Material for sequencing was peripheral blood. Source of these receptors: a man younger than 35 with active or convalescent COVID-19.

This chain links TRBV7-2 with TRBJ1-4; 8 bases match TRBD1. The germline gives CDR1 SGHTA, CDR2 FQGNSA. This CDR3 has 17 residues. Unmatched junction bases numbered 11, after V lost 3 bases and J lost 5 bases. CDR3 bases: TGTGCCAGCAGCTTTCAGGGGCAGGGGGCCCCGAATGAAAAACTGTTTTTT. As protein: CASSFQGQGAPNEKLFF.

This clone came up a few times. The rearrangement uses TRBV2 and TRBJ1-5; D gene ambiguous. Germline V gene sequence: CDR1 SNHLY, CDR2 FYNNEI. The ends were cut back, 7 bases at V and 0 bases at J, with 22 bases in the middle. The CDR3 consists of 18 residues. The CDR3 DNA reads TGTGCCAGCACTTTTCGGTCGTGGGCCAAGGATAGCAATCAGCCCCAGCATTTT. Its translation: CASTFRSWAKDSNQPQHF.

The chain uses TRBV6-5 and TRBJ1-5, with 9 bases fitting TRBD1. V lost 2 bases to trimming and J lost 10 bases; unmatched junction nucleotides: 9. Germline V gives CDR1 MNHEY, CDR2 SVGAGI. The CDR3 is made up of 15 amino acids. The CDR3 reads CASSYTTGQGSPQHF. The DNA of the CDR3 is TGTGCCAGCAGTTACACCACGGGACAGGGCTCACCCCAGCATTTT.

This clone appeared a single time. V gene TRBV5-6 combines with J gene TRBJ1-6; 9 bases are shared with TRBD1. The germline gives CDR1 SGHDT, CDR2 YYEEEE. The CDR3 length is 16 residues. Germline trimming cut 1 base from V and 6 bases from J; bases unmatched to any gene: 5. This chain's CDR3 is CASSLSPGQGNSPLHF. In nucleotides, the CDR3 is TGTGCCAGCAGCTTGTCCCCGGGACAGGGTAATTCACCCCTCCACTTT.

The CDR3 nucleotides are TGCGCCAGCAGCCAAGGTCATCCCGGGGGACAGCTCTACGAGCAGTACTTC. Translated: CASSQGHPGGQLYEQYF. The chain couples TRBV4-1 to TRBJ2-7, with D perhaps matching TRBD1 (7 bases). Germline CDR1 and CDR2: MGHRA and YSYEKL. The V gene lost 1 base and the J gene lost 3 bases, with 19 bases spanning the gap. The CDR3 has 17 amino acids.

The chain has TRBV18 and TRBJ2-7; possibly TRBD2 for D (6 bases). With 3 bases removed from V and 5 bases from J, the gap between germline ends came to 14 bases. The germline V gene has CDR1 KGHSH and CDR2 LQKENI. The CDR3 loop spans 14 amino acids. The CDR3 spells CASSPRGIWNEQYF. The CDR3 region has the DNA TGTGCCAGCTCACCGCGGGGTATCTGGAACGAGCAGTACTTC.

The CDR3 here is CASSEYRNTIYF. The CDR3 DNA follows: TGTGCCAGCAGTGAATACAGAAACACCATATATTTT. J is TRBJ1-3 and V is TRBV25-1, with no clear D. There are 12 residues in the CDR3. CDR1 and CDR2 (germline): MGHDK, SYGVNS. V was pared by 0 bases and J by 5 bases, with 2 bases between.

The chain joins TRBV7-6 to TRBJ2-5, with 12 bases aligning to TRBD2. The J segment lost 1 base and the V segment lost 1 base, leaving 7 bases of the junction unmatched. The CDR3 loop spans 18 amino acids. Germline CDR1 is SGHVS and CDR2 is FNYEAQ. This CDR3 reads CASSLDFLAGGGQETQYF. CDR3 nucleotide sequence: TGTGCCAGCAGCTTAGACTTTCTAGCGGGGGGGGGCCAAGAGACCCAGTACTTC.

The chain couples TRBV5-5 to TRBJ1-1; 8 positions agree with TRBD1. The J segment lost 5 bases and the V segment lost 4 bases, leaving 4 bases of the junction unmatched. CDR3 size: 13 residues. Germline V gives CDR1 SGHKS, CDR2 YYEKEE (reference sequence). CDR3 sequence reads: CASSPRTGTEAFF. The CDR3 DNA reads as TGTGCCAGCAGCCCCCGGACAGGGACTGAAGCTTTCTTT.

CDR3 in amino acids: CASSTRDRGGQETQYF. Here the CDR3 DNA reads TGTGCCAGCAGCACCCGGGACAGGGGCGGACAAGAGACCCAGTACTTC. The V call is TRBV11-3, the J call TRBJ2-5; 10 bases fit TRBD1. The germline CDR1 and CDR2 sequences are SGHNT and YENEEA. The V and J ends lost 5 bases and 2 bases, in that order; junction bases with no gene match: 8. There are 16 residues in the CDR3.

There are a few counts of this clone. The chain uses TRBV5-1 and TRBJ2-2, with D hard to call. Germline loops: CDR1 SGHRS, CDR2 YFSETQ. V lost 4 bases and J lost 1, with 8 bases in between. The CDR3 has 14 residues. The CDR3 DNA reads TGCGCCAGCAGCCTCCAGGTGAACACCGGGGAGCTGTTTTTT. This translates into CASSLQVNTGELFF.

The chain joins TRBV20-1 to TRBJ2-1; TRBD1 matches 7 bases. Germline lookup yields CDR1 DFQATT and CDR2 SNEGSKA (reference sequence). Trimming took 3 bases from V and 8 from J; bases not matched to a gene: 10. The CDR3 has 14 amino acids. The CDR3 region has the DNA TGCAGTGCTAGTAGGGCAGGGGGTAAGGATGAGCAGTTCTTC. It is translated as CSASRAGGKDEQFF.